The rows below give T cell receptor beta chains drawn from one sample of a study of cytomegalovirus exposure and HLA in healthy donors. Produced via immunoSEQ multiplex PCR; TCRdb's table is partial and in-frame only. This sample has about 160,000 clones, with 82% found just once. The sequencing input was PBMCs. The source of these receptors is a girl aged 10 to 17 in good health and CMV-seropositive. CDR3s leave out the opening cysteine and the closing phenylalanine or tryptophan. Each record gives: J gene, V gene, CDR3 protein.

J gene: TRBJ1-1; V gene: TRBV7-9; CDR3 protein: ASSLVRRTEAF
J gene: TRBJ1-5; V gene: TRBV7-8; CDR3 protein: ASSWGQGSNQPQH
J gene: TRBJ2-1; V gene: TRBV27; CDR3 protein: ASSEAYNEQF
J gene: TRBJ1-1; V gene: TRBV29-1; CDR3 protein: SVEGTGGKSEAF
J gene: TRBJ2-3; V gene: TRBV18; CDR3 protein: ASSPPDGGNTQY
J gene: TRBJ1-4; V gene: TRBV5-4; CDR3 protein: ASSLDRVGGEKLF
J gene: TRBJ1-1; V gene: TRBV2; CDR3 protein: ASSDDRVTEAF
J gene: TRBJ2-7; V gene: TRBV6-6; CDR3 protein: ASSYSGNYEQY
J gene: TRBJ2-5; V gene: TRBV5-6; CDR3 protein: ASSEPDEDRGIWQETQY
J gene: TRBJ2-2; V gene: TRBV9; CDR3 protein: ASSARETGELF
J gene: TRBJ1-4; V gene: TRBV19; CDR3 protein: ASSSGQGNEKLF
J gene: TRBJ2-3; V gene: TRBV11-2; CDR3 protein: ASSLDPAGADTQY
J gene: TRBJ1-1; V gene: TRBV29-1; CDR3 protein: SVQGLGTEAF
J gene: TRBJ1-1; V gene: TRBV15; CDR3 protein: ATSRRGGTVTEAF
J gene: TRBJ1-1; V gene: TRBV2; CDR3 protein: ASSEFRYAF
J gene: TRBJ2-7; V gene: TRBV7-2; CDR3 protein: ASSQKRSSYEQY
J gene: TRBJ2-1; V gene: TRBV11-2; CDR3 protein: ASSLAGGLYNEQF
J gene: TRBJ2-1; V gene: TRBV6-4; CDR3 protein: ASSDSWGGHEQF
J gene: TRBJ1-1; V gene: TRBV5-1; CDR3 protein: ASSPGQINTEAF
J gene: TRBJ1-2; V gene: TRBV27; CDR3 protein: ASSQVGASVNYGYT
J gene: TRBJ2-3; V gene: TRBV5-1; CDR3 protein: ASSVSPGLGPDTDTQY
J gene: TRBJ2-1; V gene: TRBV7-6; CDR3 protein: ASSLHQGGSYNEQF
J gene: TRBJ1-4; V gene: TRBV29-1; CDR3 protein: SVLLAVRGSSNEKLF
J gene: TRBJ1-2; V gene: TRBV7-2; CDR3 protein: ASSQGAGYGYT
J gene: TRBJ2-3; V gene: TRBV11-2; CDR3 protein: ASSFDSGRATDTQY
J gene: TRBJ2-2; V gene: TRBV4-1; CDR3 protein: ASSFDKYLTGELF
J gene: TRBJ2-7; V gene: TRBV29-1; CDR3 protein: SVRHADSYEQY
J gene: TRBJ2-2; V gene: TRBV6-4; CDR3 protein: ASSADRAATGELF